The sequence of this T cell receptor beta chain was determined in a study of metastatic and nonmetastatic thyroid tumors. Trimming shortened V by 0 bases and J by 2 bases, and 7 bases separated the two germline ends. Germline-derived CDR1 and CDR2 are MGHRA and YSYEKL. The CDR3 is 15 residues long. Many counts were recorded for this clone. TCRdb called clones again from the PCR reads with MiXCR. This table has around 27,000 clones, about 15% appearing once. There were no patients who had received any treatment before thyroid surgery. The chain couples TRBV4-1 to TRBJ1-4; D not resolved. Sequenced sample: blood. This clonotype was obtained from a female donor with papillary thyroid cancer or a benign thyroid nodule (not recorded which). Some clones in this sample may be carry-over from other donors' samples. CDR3 DNA sequence: TGCGCCAGCAGCCAAGAAGGCGGGACTAATGAAAAACTGTTTTTT. It encodes CASSQEGGTNEKLFF.